This T cell receptor beta chain was sequenced during a study of CD8 T cells in Susac syndrome. Concerning this clonotype: The antigen is not known.

With random hexamers, about 0.5 to 1 ug RNA was reverse transcribed. Across 54 Vbeta and 13 Jbeta, TCR beta CDR3 was amplified with immunoSEQ multiplex PCR. TCRdb re-analysed the immunoSEQ multiplex PCR reads in MiXCR, keeping a single row per CDR3 protein. The table has under 200,000 distinct CDR3 sequences, 95% seen once. Whole-study findings and limits: The authors acknowledged that their TCR sequencing and HLA analysis involved a relatively small number of individuals.

Sequencing targeted TCR beta in blood CD8+ and CD4+ T cells. Controls were healthy donors (matched for age and sex). Sequencing was carried out using CD4+ T cells from PBMCs. The sequence was collected from a human donor in good health.

CDR3 bases: TGTGCCAGCAGCCCTGAGGGTGGGGGCGAGAGCACTGAAGCTTTCTTT. It is translated as CASSPEGGGESTEAFF. V and J are TRBV3-1 and TRBJ1-1; the D gene is possibly TRBD1 (6 bases). Germline lookup yields CDR1 LGHDT and CDR2 YNNKEL (reference sequence). The CDR3 length is 16 residues. V was cut by 4 bases and J by 4 bases, with 19 bases left in between.